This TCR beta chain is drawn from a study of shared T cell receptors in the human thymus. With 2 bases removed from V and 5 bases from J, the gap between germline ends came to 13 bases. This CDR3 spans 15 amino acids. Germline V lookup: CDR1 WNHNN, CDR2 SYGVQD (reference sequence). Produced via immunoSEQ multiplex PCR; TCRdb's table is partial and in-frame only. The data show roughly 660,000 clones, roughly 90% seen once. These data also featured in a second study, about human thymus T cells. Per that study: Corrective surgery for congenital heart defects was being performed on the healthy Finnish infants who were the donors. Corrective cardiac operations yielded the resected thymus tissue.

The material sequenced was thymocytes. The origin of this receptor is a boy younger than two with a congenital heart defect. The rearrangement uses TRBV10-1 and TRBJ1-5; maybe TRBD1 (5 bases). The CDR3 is CASSEAGTVDQPQHF. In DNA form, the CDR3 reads TGCGCCAGCAGTGAGGCAGGGACTGTAGATCAGCCCCAGCATTTT.